This T cell receptor (beta chain) appears in the sequencing data of a study of shared clonotypes between healthy human individuals. V gave up 2 bases and J gave up 0 bases, with 11 bases separating them. The CDR3 has 17 amino acids. Germline V gene lookup returns CDR1 LGHNA and CDR2 YSLEER. Using immunoSEQ multiplex PCR, the repertoire was profiled, and TCRdb retains in-frame clones only, with some absent. The profile shows 800,000 to 1,200,000 clones, 75% to 85% of them singletons. The TCR sequence derives from a man aged 18 to 29 in good health. Some clones in this sample may be carry-over from other donors' samples. Sequenced sample: memory CD4+ T cells from PBMCs. Subset specified: CD45RA-negative fraction. The chain carries TRBV4-3 and TRBJ2-6, with D possibly TRBD1 on 6 matching bases. CDR3 coding DNA: TGCGCCAGCAGCCAACTCCCACAGGGCTCTGGGGCCAACGTCCTGACTTTC. Translating gives CASSQLPQGSGANVLTF.